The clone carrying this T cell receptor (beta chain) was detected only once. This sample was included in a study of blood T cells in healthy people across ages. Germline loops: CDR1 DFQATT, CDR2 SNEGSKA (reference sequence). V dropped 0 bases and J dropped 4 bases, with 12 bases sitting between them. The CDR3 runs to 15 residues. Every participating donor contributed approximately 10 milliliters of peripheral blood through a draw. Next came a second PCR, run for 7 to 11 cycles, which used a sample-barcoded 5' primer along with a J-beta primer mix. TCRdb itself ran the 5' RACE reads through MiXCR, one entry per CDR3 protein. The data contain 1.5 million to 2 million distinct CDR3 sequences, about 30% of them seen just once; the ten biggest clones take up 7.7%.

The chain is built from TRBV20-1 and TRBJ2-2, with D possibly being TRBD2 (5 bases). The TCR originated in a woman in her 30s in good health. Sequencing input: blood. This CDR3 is CSARDPREGTGELFF. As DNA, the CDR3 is TGCAGTGCTAGAGATCCCAGAGAGGGCACCGGGGAGCTGTTTTTT.